The source of this T cell receptor (beta chain) is a study of OX40 agonist ivuxolimab in advanced cancers. Across the whole study: Ivuxolimab is an agonistic anti-OX40 (CD134) antibody, and patients were treated with it.

TCRdb's table, derived via immunoSEQ multiplex PCR, lists solely in-frame clones and lacks some. The sample lists 70,000 to 95,000 clones; around 90% were seen once. The germline V and J ends were trimmed by 0 bases and 7 bases, with 12 bases remaining between them. CDR1 is MGHRA, CDR2 YSYEKL, per germline. The CDR3 has 14 residues. Comments on this clone: Its target is unknown.

Broader study findings: Clonal expansion by week 6 occurred in CD4+ and CD8+ blood T cells (at 0.1 to 3.0 mg/kg).

This TCR derives from an adult with an advanced solid tumor such as melanoma, head and neck, liver or kidney cancer. V is TRBV4-1 and J is TRBJ1-2; D remains ambiguous. The sequencing used CD4+ or CD8+ T cells sorted from blood, collected in a trial of the OX40 agonist ivuxolimab. For the CDR3, the DNA is TGCGCCAGCAGCCAAGATCAGGCGACTAGTGGCTACACCTTC. It yields the protein CASSQDQATSGYTF.